This T cell receptor beta chain originates from a study of T cell repertoires in cytomegalovirus infection. Study observations and caveats: There were HLA-C-restricted CMV-specific TCR beta clonotypes dominating the ex vivo response.

MiXCR, applied by TCRdb to the reads, yields one record per CDR3 protein. This sample has some 230,000 distinct CDR3 sequences, with about 23% found just once. In the case of this clonotype: The antigen is undetermined.

Sequencing was performed on CD8+ T cells from PBMCs. The TCR was taken from a human donor in good health (CMV status not recorded). Some clones in this sample may be carry-over from other donors' samples.

CDR3 in amino acids: CASSLPTVNEQFF. CDR3 DNA: TGTGCCAGCAGCCTTCCGACAGTCAATGAGCAGTTCTTC. V usage is TRBV5-4 and J usage is TRBJ2-1; weak D call: TRBD1 (5 bases). Germline V gives CDR1 SGHNT, CDR2 YYREEE (reference sequence). Trimming cost V 4 bases and J 6 bases, with 11 bases left between them. There are 13 residues in the CDR3.